One sample yielded the 28 T cell receptor beta chains listed below, sequenced in a study of blood T cell repertoires in COVID-19. TCRdb's table, derived via immunoSEQ multiplex PCR, lists solely in-frame clones and lacks some. Here the sample spans fewer than 250,000 clones, about nine tenths being singletons. The sequenced sample consisted of peripheral blood. Receptor source: a man in his thirties or forties with COVID-19, enrolled during active disease.

The chain couples TRBV4-2 to TRBJ2-7, with D hard to call. Trimming removed 0 bases from V and 2 bases from J, with 8 bases in between. This CDR3 comprises 14 residues. The germline CDR1 and CDR2 sequences are LGHNA and YNFKEQ. This chain's CDR3 is CASSQELLAYEQYF. In DNA form, the CDR3 reads TGTGCCAGCAGCCAAGAATTGCTAGCCTACGAGCAGTACTTC.

The chain is built from TRBV19 and TRBJ1-3; D not resolved. Germline values: CDR1 LNHDA, CDR2 SQIVND (reference sequence). The CDR3 length is 13 residues. V dropped 7 bases and J dropped 0 bases, with 7 bases sitting between them. The CDR3 DNA sequence: TGTGCCAGTATGGGCAGCTCTGGAAACACCATATATTTT. Protein: CASMGSSGNTIYF.

This chain uses TRBV12-5 with TRBJ1-2, with 9 bases fitting TRBD1. From germline, CDR1 is LGHNT and CDR2 FRNRAP. The V gene end was trimmed by 9 bases and the J gene end by 5 bases; junction bases not matched to a gene: 4. This CDR3 comprises 12 residues. The CDR3 DNA follows: TGTGCTAGCGCGGACAGGGGATATGGCTACACCTTC. Protein: CASADRGYGYTF.

The table lists this clone with a count of one. The chain couples TRBV27 to TRBJ2-2; 8 bases are a match to TRBD2. The V gene's germline CDR1 is MNHEY and CDR2 SMNVEV (reference sequence). The CDR3 covers 16 residues. J was trimmed by 1 base and V by 5 bases; bases with no gene match: 6. CDR3 region: CASSPRLALNTGELFF. The CDR3 DNA reads TGTGCCAGCAGTCCGAGACTAGCGCTGAACACCGGGGAGCTGTTTTTT.

The chain employs TRBV3-1 (or the pseudogene TRBV3-2) and TRBJ2-7; 7 bases agree with TRBD1. V was clipped by 4 bases and J by 3 bases; unmatched bases: 18. Germline V gives CDR1 LGHDT, CDR2 YNNKEL (reference sequence). This CDR3 contains 18 residues. The CDR3 loop reads CASSPPVGLTGSYYEQYF. The CDR3, as DNA: TGTGCCAGCAGCCCCCCTGTCGGTCTGACAGGGTCCTACTACGAGCAGTACTTC.

The chain has TRBV28 and TRBJ1-5; 10 bases match TRBD1. The CDR3 is 14 residues long. The V gene's germline CDR1 is MDHEN and CDR2 SYDVKM. Trimming at V came to 5 bases and at J to 5 bases, leaving 3 bases not matched to a gene. The CDR3 coding sequence is TGTGCCAGCAGTGGACAGGGGGTGGATCAGCCCCAGCATTTT. Protein product: CASSGQGVDQPQHF.

This clone has a single count. The genes are TRBV5-6 and TRBJ2-3; 7 bases line up with TRBD1. This CDR3 is built from 16 residues. Germline values: CDR1 SGHDT, CDR2 YYEEEE. Germline trimming cut 9 bases from V and 5 bases from J; bases unmatched to any gene: 18. CDR3 DNA: TGTGCCACCCAAACTTTCACACAGGGGTATGAAGATACGCAGTATTTT. Its translation is CATQTFTQGYEDTQYF.

This sequence joins TRBV12-3 or TRBV12-4 and TRBJ1-1; the D gene is possibly TRBD1 (6 bases). CDR3 length equals 12 residues. Trimming removed 3 bases from V and 10 bases from J, with 12 bases in between. CDR3 residues: CASSFGGARAFF. The CDR3 DNA is TGTGCCAGCAGTTTCGGGGGGGCTCGAGCTTTCTTT.

The V and J genes are TRBV4-2 and TRBJ1-1; 9 nucleotides align to TRBD1. In germline, CDR1 is LGHNA, CDR2 YNFKEQ. The CDR3 has 15 amino acids. The V and J ends lost 3 bases and 8 bases, in that order; junction bases with no gene match: 10. For the CDR3, the DNA is TGTGCCAGCAGCCAGCTGACAGGGGGAGTTCAAGAAGCTTTCTTT. Amino acids: CASSQLTGGVQEAFF.

The sample holds a few counts of this clone. The rearrangement joins TRBV2 to TRBJ1-1; no clear D gene. CDR1 SNHLY and CDR2 FYNNEI come from the germline V gene. V lost 3 bases to trimming and J lost 8 bases, with 7 bases between them. The CDR3 is made up of 11 amino acids. The CDR3 sequence: CASSERWEAFF. The CDR3 DNA reads TGTGCCAGCAGTGAGAGATGGGAAGCTTTCTTT.

The CDR3 here is CASSLGNRALGSPLHF. The CDR3 bases are TGTGCCAGCAGCTTAGGAAACAGGGCGCTGGGATCACCCCTCCACTTT. J is TRBJ1-6 and V is TRBV7-6; perhaps TRBD1 as D (6 bases). The CDR3 is 16 amino acids. Germline V CDR1 and CDR2: SGHVS, FNYEAQ. Trimming took off 1 base at V and 10 bases at J, with 17 bases between the two ends.

V gene TRBV10-3 combines with J gene TRBJ1-2; a possible D gene is TRBD1 (6 bases). The V end lost 0 bases, the J end lost 2 bases, and 13 bases lay between the germline ends. This CDR3 region has 16 residues. Looked up from germline, CDR1 is ENHRY and CDR2 is SYGVKD. CDR3: CAISESARGGNYGYTF. The DNA of the CDR3 is TGTGCCATCAGTGAGTCAGCTAGGGGGGGGAACTATGGCTACACCTTC.

V is TRBV5-4 and J is TRBJ1-2; 11 nucleotides agree with TRBD1. Germline loops: CDR1 SGHNT, CDR2 YYREEE (reference sequence). This CDR3 contains 14 residues. Germline trimming cut 4 bases from V and 6 bases from J; bases unmatched to any gene: 5. CDR3 in amino acids: CASSVDRGHNGYTF. The CDR3 region has the DNA TGTGCCAGCAGCGTGGACAGGGGGCACAATGGCTACACCTTC.

The chain combines TRBV7-9 with TRBJ2-7; D may be TRBD2 (6 bases). The germline V gene encodes CDR1 SEHNR and CDR2 FQNEAQ (reference sequence). The CDR3 spans 14 residues. V gave up 5 bases and J gave up 3 bases, with 14 bases separating them. The CDR3 DNA reads as TGTGCCAGCAGCCCCCCGGACGGGAGCTACGAGCAGTACTTC. Translated, it gives CASSPPDGSYEQYF.

The V and J genes are TRBV6-1 and TRBJ1-5; D is undetermined. This CDR3 region has 15 residues. Germline CDR1 MNHNS, CDR2 SASEGT. Trimming took off 3 bases at V and 0 bases at J, with 9 bases between the two ends. This CDR3 reads CASSDTYLSNQPQHF. In DNA form, the CDR3 reads TGTGCCAGCAGTGATACATACCTTAGCAATCAGCCCCAGCATTTT.

The chain couples TRBV2 to TRBJ1-6; D remains unclear. The CDR3 consists of 12 residues. V was clipped by 3 bases and J by 15 bases, with 12 bases between them. Germline assignment: CDR1 SNHLY and CDR2 FYNNEI. The CDR3 coding sequence is TGTGCCAGCAGTGAGTCTCTTTTTTACCTCCACTTT. It codes for CASSESLFYLHF.

The rearrangement links TRBV28 to TRBJ1-5; the match to TRBD1 covers 7 bases. The length of the CDR3 is 17 residues. The V and J ends lost 5 bases and 5 bases, in that order; junction bases with no gene match: 15. In germline, CDR1 is MDHEN, CDR2 SYDVKM. The CDR3 DNA is TGTGCCAGCAGTGAGACAGGGTTGGTGTTCCCATATCAGCCCCAGCATTTT. Its translation: CASSETGLVFPYQPQHF.

This chain uses TRBV3-1 (or the pseudogene TRBV3-2) with TRBJ2-1; 11 nucleotides line up with TRBD2. Per germline, CDR1 LGHDT and CDR2 YNNKEL (reference sequence). The CDR3 covers 15 residues. Trimming removed 5 bases from V and 4 bases from J; junction bases left unmatched: 4. The CDR3 sequence: CASSLTSGAYNEQFF. The CDR3 nucleotides read TGTGCCAGCAGCTTGACTAGCGGGGCATACAATGAGCAGTTCTTC.

The genes are TRBV3-1 (or the pseudogene TRBV3-2) and TRBJ1-6, with D maybe TRBD1 (5 bases). CDR3 size: 15 residues. V shed 1 base and J shed 6 bases, with 10 bases lying between them. Germline CDR1 and CDR2: LGHDT and YNNKEL (reference sequence). The CDR3 here is CASSQAGGRNSPLHF. CDR3 nucleotides: TGTGCCAGCAGCCAAGCCGGGGGACGTAATTCACCCCTCCACTTT.

The count of this clone is one. V is TRBV7-6 and J is TRBJ1-2; D might be TRBD1 (5 bases). There are 11 residues in the CDR3. Between the trimmed V and J ends, which lost 8 bases and 8 bases, there was a span of 12 bases. Looked up from germline, CDR1 is SGHVS and CDR2 is FNYEAQ. In DNA form, the CDR3 reads TGTGCCAGCGGAAGGGGAAGGGGCTACACCTTC. The encoded protein is CASGRGRGYTF.

The genes are TRBV4-1 and TRBJ2-7; 7 nucleotides agree with TRBD2. This CDR3 region has 17 residues. The ends lost 0 bases at V and 2 bases at J; junction bases unmatched: 10. Germline assignment: CDR1 MGHRA and CDR2 YSYEKL. CDR3 amino acids: CASSQDSRAGTTYEQYF. CDR3 DNA sequence: TGCGCCAGCAGCCAAGATTCGAGAGCGGGGACGACCTACGAGCAGTACTTC.

The rearrangement joins TRBV13 to TRBJ1-6; 8 nucleotides match TRBD1. Germline V gene lookup returns CDR1 PRHDT and CDR2 FYEKMQ (reference sequence). The CDR3 covers 14 residues. The ends lost 3 bases at V and 8 bases at J; junction bases unmatched: 3. Here the CDR3 DNA reads TGTGCCAGCAGCTTGCCGGGACAGGATTCACCCCTCCACTTT. Its protein is CASSLPGQDSPLHF.

The chain has TRBV5-1 and TRBJ2-2, with 13 bases aligning to TRBD2. The CDR3 has 17 residues. CDR1 and CDR2 (germline): SGHRS, YFSETQ. V lost 6 bases to trimming and J lost 5 bases; unmatched junction nucleotides: 10. The CDR3 spells CASNTGLAGVMTGELFF. CDR3 nucleotide sequence: TGCGCCAGCAACACCGGACTAGCGGGGGTCATGACCGGGGAGCTGTTTTTT.

The chain carries TRBV19 and TRBJ1-6; 7 positions agree with TRBD1. CDR3 size: 14 residues. V shed 5 bases and J 8 bases; nucleotides not matched to a gene: 6. Germline V gene sequence: CDR1 LNHDA, CDR2 SQIVND (reference sequence). The CDR3 spells CASSGRDSDSPLHF. The CDR3 DNA sequence: TGTGCCAGTAGTGGCCGGGACAGTGATTCACCCCTCCACTTT.

The chain links TRBV9 to TRBJ2-1; 7 bases map to TRBD2. V shed 3 bases, J shed 0 bases, and the junction held 15 bases outside the gene matches. Germline CDR1 SGDLS, CDR2 YYNGEE. This CDR3 spans 19 amino acids. The CDR3 sequence is CASSEPRQRGYFSYNEQFF. The CDR3 DNA reads TGTGCCAGCAGCGAGCCAAGACAGCGGGGCTATTTCTCCTACAATGAGCAGTTCTTC.

The chain is built from TRBV15 and TRBJ2-5, with D perhaps TRBD1 (5 bases). Germline-derived CDR1 and CDR2 are LNHNV and YYDKDF (reference sequence). The CDR3 has 13 amino acids. Trimming removed 5 bases at V and 1 base at J, with 8 bases between. The CDR3 DNA reads as TGTGCCACCAGCTCGGACACCCAAGAGACCCAGTACTTC. It is translated as CATSSDTQETQYF.

The chain has TRBV5-5 and TRBJ2-1; 10 nucleotides agree with TRBD2. From germline, CDR1 is SGHKS and CDR2 YYEKEE (reference sequence). This CDR3 is 15 amino acids long. V dropped 2 bases and J dropped 5; count of bases not matched to a gene: 4. DNA for the CDR3: TGTGCCAGCAGCTTTGGCCTAGCGGGGGACAATGAGCAGTTCTTC. It yields the protein CASSFGLAGDNEQFF.

The genes are TRBV23-1 and TRBJ1-2, with TRBD1 identical over 8 bases. TRBV23-1 belongs to the ORF category, with a function that is uncertain. This CDR3 comprises 14 residues. Germline trimming cut 0 bases from V and 4 bases from J; bases unmatched to any gene: 1. The CDR3 here is CASSQSTGGYGYTF. The CDR3, as DNA: TGCGCCAGCAGTCAATCCACAGGGGGCTATGGCTACACCTTC.